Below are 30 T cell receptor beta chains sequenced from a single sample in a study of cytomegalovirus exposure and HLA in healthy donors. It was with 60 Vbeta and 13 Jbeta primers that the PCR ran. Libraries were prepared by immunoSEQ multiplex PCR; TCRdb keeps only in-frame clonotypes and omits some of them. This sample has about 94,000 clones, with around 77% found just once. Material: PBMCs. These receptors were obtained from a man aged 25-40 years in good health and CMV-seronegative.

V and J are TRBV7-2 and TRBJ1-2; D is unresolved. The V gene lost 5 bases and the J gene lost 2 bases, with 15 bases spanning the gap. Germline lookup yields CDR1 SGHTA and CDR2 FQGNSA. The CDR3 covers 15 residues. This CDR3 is CASSPQWSGNYGYTF. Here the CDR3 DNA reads TGTGCCAGCAGCCCCCAGTGGTCGGGAAACTATGGCTACACCTTC. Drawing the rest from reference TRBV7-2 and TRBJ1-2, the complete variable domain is GAGVSQSPSNKVTEKGKDVELRCDPISGHTALYWYRQSLGQGLEFLIYFQGNSAPDKSGLPSDRFSAERTGGSVSTLTIQRTQQEDSAVYLCASSPQWSGNYGYTFGSGTRLTVV.

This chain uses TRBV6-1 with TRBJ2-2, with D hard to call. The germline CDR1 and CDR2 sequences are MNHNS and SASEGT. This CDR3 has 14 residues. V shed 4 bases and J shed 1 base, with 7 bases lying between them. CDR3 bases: TGTGCCAGCAGTGGTCATAGGAACACCGGGGAGCTGTTTTTT. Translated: CASSGHRNTGELFF.

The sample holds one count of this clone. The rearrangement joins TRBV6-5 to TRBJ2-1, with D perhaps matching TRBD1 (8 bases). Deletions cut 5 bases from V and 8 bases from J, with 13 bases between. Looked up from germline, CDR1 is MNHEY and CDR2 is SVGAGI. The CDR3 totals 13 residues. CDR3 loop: CASSRTGRDEQFF. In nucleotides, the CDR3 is TGTGCCAGCAGTCGGACAGGGAGGGATGAGCAGTTCTTC.

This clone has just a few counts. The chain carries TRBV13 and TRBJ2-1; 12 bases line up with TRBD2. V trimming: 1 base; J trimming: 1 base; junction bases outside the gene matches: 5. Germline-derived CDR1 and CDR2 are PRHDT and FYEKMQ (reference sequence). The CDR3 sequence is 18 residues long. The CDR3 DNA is TGTGCCAGCAGCTTAGAACTAGCGGGGGGCAAGTCCTACAATGAGCAGTTCTTC. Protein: CASSLELAGGKSYNEQFF.

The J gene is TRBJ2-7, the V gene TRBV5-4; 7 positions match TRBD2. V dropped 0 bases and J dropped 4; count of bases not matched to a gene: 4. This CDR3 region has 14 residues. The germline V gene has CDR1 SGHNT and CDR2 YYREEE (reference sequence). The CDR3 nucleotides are TGTGCCAGCAGCTTGGCTCCGGGGGGTTACGAGCAGTACTTC. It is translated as CASSLAPGGYEQYF. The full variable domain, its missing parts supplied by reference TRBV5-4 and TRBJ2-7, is ETGVTQSPTHLIKTRGQQVTLRCSSQSGHNTVSWYQQALGQGPQFIFQYYREEENGRGNFPPRFSGLQFPNYSSELNVNALELDDSALYLCASSLAPGGYEQYFGPGTRLTVT.

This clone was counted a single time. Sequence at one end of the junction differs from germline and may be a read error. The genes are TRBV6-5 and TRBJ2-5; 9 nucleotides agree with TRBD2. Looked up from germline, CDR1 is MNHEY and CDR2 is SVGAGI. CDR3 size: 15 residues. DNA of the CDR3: TGTGCCAGCAGTTACCTAGCGGGGACCCAAGAGGCCCAGTACTTC. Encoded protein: CASSYLAGTQEAQYF.

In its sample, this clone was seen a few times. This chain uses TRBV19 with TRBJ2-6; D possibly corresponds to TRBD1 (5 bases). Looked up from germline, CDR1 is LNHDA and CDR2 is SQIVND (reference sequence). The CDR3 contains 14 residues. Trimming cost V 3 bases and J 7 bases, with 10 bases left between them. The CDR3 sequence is CASSMVGAANVLTF. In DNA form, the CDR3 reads TGTGCCAGTAGTATGGTTGGGGCCGCCAACGTCCTGACTTTC.

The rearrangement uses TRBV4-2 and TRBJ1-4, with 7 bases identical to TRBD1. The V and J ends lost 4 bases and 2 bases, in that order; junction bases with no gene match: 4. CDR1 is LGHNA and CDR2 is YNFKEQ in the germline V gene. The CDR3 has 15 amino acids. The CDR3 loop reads CASSPTGNTNEKLFF. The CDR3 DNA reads TGTGCCAGCAGCCCGACAGGGAATACTAATGAAAAACTGTTTTTT.

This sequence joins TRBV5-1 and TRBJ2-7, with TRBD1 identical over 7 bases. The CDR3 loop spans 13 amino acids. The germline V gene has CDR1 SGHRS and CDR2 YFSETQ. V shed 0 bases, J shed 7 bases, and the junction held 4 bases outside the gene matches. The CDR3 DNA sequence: TGCGCCAGCAGCTTGGGACAGGGCGGGGAGCAGTACTTC. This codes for CASSLGQGGEQYF.

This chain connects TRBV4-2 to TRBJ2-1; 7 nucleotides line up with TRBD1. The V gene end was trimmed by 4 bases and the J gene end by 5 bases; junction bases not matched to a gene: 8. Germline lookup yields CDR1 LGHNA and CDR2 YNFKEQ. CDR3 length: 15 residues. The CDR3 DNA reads TGTGCCAGCAGCCGACCGGGCCAGGGGGACAATGAGCAGTTCTTC. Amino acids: CASSRPGQGDNEQFF.

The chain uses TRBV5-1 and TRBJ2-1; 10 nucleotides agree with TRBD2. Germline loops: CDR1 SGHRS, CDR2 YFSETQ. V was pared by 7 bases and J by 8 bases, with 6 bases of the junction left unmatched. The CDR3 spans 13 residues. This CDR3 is CASAGTSVDEQFF. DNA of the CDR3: TGCGCCAGCGCCGGGACTAGCGTCGATGAGCAGTTCTTC.

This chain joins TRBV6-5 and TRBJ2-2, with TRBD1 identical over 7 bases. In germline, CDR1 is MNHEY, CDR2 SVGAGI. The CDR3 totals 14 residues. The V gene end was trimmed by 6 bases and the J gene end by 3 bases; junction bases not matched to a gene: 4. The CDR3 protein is CASSLTGDTGELFF. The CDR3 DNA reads TGTGCCAGCAGCCTTACAGGGGACACCGGGGAGCTGTTTTTT.

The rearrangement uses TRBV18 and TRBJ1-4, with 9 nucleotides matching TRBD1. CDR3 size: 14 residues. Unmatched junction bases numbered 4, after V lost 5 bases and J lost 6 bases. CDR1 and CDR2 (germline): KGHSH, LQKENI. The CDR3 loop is CASSSGQGYEKLFF. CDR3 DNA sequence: TGTGCCAGCTCATCTGGACAGGGGTATGAAAAACTGTTTTTT.

The CDR3 DNA sequence: TGTGCCAGCAGCTTAGCGCAGGATAACGGGGAGCTGTTTTTT. Protein product: CASSLAQDNGELFF. This chain joins TRBV7-9 and TRBJ2-2; D is undetermined. Looked up from germline, CDR1 is SEHNR and CDR2 is FQNEAQ (reference sequence). This CDR3 has 14 amino acids. V dropped 0 bases and J dropped 7 bases, with 9 bases sitting between them.

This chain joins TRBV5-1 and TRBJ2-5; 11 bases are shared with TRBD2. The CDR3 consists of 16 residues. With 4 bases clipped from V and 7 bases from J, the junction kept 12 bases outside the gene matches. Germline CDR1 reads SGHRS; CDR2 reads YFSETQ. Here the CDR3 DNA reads TGCGCCAGCAGCACAAATAGCGGGAGGGCAGGAGGGACCCAGTACTTC. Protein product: CASSTNSGRAGGTQYF.

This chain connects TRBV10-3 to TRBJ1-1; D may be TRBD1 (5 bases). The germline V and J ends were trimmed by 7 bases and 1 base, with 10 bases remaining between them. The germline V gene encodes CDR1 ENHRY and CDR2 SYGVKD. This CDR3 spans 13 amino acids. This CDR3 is CAIKVDRNTEAFF. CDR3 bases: TGTGCCATCAAGGTCGACAGGAACACTGAAGCTTTCTTT.

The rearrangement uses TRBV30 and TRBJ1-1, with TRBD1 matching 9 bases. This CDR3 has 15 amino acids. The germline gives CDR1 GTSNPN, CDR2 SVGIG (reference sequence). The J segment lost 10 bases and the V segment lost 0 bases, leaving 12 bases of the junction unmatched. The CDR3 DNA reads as TGTGCCTGGAGTGTAGGGATCCTGACAGGGGGGGGAGCTTTCTTT. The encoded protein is CAWSVGILTGGGAFF.

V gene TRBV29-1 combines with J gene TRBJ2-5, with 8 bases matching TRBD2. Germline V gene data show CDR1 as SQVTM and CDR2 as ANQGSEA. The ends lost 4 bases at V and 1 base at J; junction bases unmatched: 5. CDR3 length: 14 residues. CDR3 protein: CSVVHRGGQETQYF. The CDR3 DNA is TGCAGCGTTGTCCACCGGGGGGGCCAAGAGACCCAGTACTTC. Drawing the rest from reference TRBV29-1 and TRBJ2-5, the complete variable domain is SAVISQKPSRDICQRGTSLTIQCQVDSQVTMMFWYRQQPGQSLTLIATANQGSEATYESGFVIDKFPISRPNLTFSTLTVSNMSPEDSSIYLCSVVHRGGQETQYFGPGTRLLVL.

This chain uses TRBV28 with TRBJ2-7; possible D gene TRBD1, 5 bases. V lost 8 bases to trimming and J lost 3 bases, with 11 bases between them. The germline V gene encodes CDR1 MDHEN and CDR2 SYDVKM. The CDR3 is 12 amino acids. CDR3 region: CASGHDFYEQYF. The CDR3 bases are TGTGCCAGCGGACACGACTTCTACGAGCAGTACTTC. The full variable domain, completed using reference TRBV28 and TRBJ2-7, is DVKVTQSSRYLVKRTGEKVFLECVQDMDHENMFWYRQDPGLGLRLIYFSYDVKMKEKGDIPEGYSVSREKKERFSLILESASTNQTSMYLCASGHDFYEQYFGPGTRLTVT.

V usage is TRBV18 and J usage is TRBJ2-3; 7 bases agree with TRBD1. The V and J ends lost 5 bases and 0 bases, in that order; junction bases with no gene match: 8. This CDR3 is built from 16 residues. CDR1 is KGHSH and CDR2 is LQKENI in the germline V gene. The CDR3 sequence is CASSASDRHSTDTQYF. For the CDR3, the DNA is TGTGCCAGCTCAGCCTCGGACAGGCACAGCACAGATACGCAGTATTTT. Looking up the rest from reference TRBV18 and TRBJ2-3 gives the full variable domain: NAGVMQNPRHLVRRRGQEARLRCSPMKGHSHVYWYRQLPEEGLKFMVYLQKENIIDESGMPKERFSAEFPKEGPSILRIQQVVRGDSAAYFCASSASDRHSTDTQYFGPGTRLTVL.

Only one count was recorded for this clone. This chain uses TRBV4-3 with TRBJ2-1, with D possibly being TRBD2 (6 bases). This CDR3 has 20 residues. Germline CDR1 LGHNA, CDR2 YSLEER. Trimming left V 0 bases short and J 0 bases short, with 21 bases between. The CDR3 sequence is CASSQDALTRLGGSYNEQFF. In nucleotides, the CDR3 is TGCGCCAGCAGCCAAGACGCCCTAACTAGGCTGGGGGGCTCCTACAATGAGCAGTTCTTC.

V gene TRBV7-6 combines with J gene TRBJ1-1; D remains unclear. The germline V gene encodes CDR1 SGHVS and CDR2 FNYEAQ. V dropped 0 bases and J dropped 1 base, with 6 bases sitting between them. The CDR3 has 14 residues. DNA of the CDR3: TGTGCCAGCAGCTTAGCAGCGGAGAACACTGAAGCTTTCTTT. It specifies CASSLAAENTEAFF.

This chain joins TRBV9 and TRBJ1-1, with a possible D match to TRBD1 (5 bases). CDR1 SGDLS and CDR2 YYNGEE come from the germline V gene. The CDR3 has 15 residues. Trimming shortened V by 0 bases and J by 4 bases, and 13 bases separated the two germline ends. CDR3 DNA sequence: TGTGCCAGCAGCGTAGATAGGGACGGGGGCACTGAAGCTTTCTTT. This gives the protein CASSVDRDGGTEAFF.

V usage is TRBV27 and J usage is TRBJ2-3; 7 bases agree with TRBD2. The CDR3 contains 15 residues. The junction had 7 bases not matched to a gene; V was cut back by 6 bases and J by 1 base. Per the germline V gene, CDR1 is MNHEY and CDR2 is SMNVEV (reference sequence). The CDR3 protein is CASRDLAAGTDTQYF. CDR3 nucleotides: TGTGCCAGCAGAGACCTAGCGGCGGGCACAGATACGCAGTATTTT.

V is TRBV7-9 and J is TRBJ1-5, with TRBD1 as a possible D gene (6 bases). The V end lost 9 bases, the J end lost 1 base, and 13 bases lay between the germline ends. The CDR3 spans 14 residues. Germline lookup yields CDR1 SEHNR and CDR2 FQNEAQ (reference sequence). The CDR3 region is CASQQGGSNQPQHF. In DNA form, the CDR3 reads TGTGCCAGTCAACAGGGAGGGAGCAATCAGCCCCAGCATTTT.

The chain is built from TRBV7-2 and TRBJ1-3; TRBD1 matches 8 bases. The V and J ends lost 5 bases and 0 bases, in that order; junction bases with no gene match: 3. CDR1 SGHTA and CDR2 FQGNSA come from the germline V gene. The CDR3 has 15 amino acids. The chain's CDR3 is CASSTTGGSGNTIYF. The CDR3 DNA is TGTGCCAGCAGCACAACAGGGGGCTCTGGAAACACCATATATTTT. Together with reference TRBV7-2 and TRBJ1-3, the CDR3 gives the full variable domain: GAGVSQSPSNKVTEKGKDVELRCDPISGHTALYWYRQSLGQGLEFLIYFQGNSAPDKSGLPSDRFSAERTGGSVSTLTIQRTQQEDSAVYLCASSTTGGSGNTIYFGEGSWLTVV.

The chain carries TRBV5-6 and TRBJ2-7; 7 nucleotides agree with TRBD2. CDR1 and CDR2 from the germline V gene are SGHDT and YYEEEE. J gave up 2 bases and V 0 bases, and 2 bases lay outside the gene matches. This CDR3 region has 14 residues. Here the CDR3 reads CASSLGGGPYEQYF. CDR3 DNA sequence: TGTGCCAGCAGCTTGGGGGGGGGACCCTACGAGCAGTACTTC.

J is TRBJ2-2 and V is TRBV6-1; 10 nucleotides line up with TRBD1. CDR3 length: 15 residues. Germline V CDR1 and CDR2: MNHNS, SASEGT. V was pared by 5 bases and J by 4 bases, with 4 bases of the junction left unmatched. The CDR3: CASSTRDRGTGELFF. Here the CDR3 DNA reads TGTGCCAGCAGTACCCGGGACAGGGGCACCGGGGAGCTGTTTTTT.

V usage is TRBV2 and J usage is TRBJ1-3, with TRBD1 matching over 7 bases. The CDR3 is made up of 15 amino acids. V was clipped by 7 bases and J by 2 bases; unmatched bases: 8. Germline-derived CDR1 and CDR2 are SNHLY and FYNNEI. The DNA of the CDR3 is TGTGCCAGCAAAATCGGACAGGCGACTGGAAACACCATATATTTT. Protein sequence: CASKIGQATGNTIYF.

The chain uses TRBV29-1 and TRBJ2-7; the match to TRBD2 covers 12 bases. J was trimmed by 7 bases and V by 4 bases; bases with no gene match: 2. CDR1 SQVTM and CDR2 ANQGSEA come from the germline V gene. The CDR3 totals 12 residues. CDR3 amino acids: CSVVGTSGEQYF. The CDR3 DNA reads TGCAGCGTTGTGGGGACTAGCGGGGAGCAGTACTTC.